This T cell receptor (beta chain) was documented in a study of cytomegalovirus exposure and HLA in healthy donors. About the study: The 110 or so validation repertoires used a platform that matched the one used for the 666 first-cohort repertoires, as a later analysis reported. Overall study findings and caveats: In vitro experiments confirmed that a few CMV-associated chains were specific for CMV antigens. Researchers catalogued roughly 170 TCR beta chains as cytomegalovirus-associated.

Assay used: immunoSEQ multiplex PCR; TCRdb lists only in-frame clones, some missing. The table shows around 240,000 clones, with around 90% occurring only once. The donors were members of the validation cohort, which comprised under 150 subjects and was separate from the first cohort of 666 subjects. With respect to this clone: Its antigen is unknown.

The TCR sequence derives from a young woman in good health and CMV-seronegative. Material: PBMCs.

The CDR3 loop is CASSQRLAGGPTYNEQFF. CDR3 nucleotide sequence: TGTGCCAGCAGCCAGAGACTAGCGGGGGGTCCCACCTACAATGAGCAGTTCTTC. The chain is built from TRBV7-2 and TRBJ2-1, with 13 bases fitting TRBD2. Unmatched junction bases numbered 9, after V lost 5 bases and J lost 2 bases. Germline CDR1 is SGHTA and CDR2 is FQGNSA. CDR3 length equals 18 residues.